The source of this TCR beta chain is a study of PD-1 blockade in classical Hodgkin lymphoma. Study results and caveats: Compared with healthy donors, newly diagnosed patients reportedly showed lower baseline TCR diversity.

CDR1 is SNHLY, CDR2 FYNNEI, per germline. This CDR3 region has 12 residues. The V gene lost 6 bases and the J gene lost 4 bases, with 8 bases spanning the gap. Libraries were prepared by immunoSEQ multiplex PCR; TCRdb keeps only in-frame clonotypes and omits some of them. This table has about 46,000 clones, approximately 90% appearing once. A note on this clone: Its target is not known.

The time point was: newly diagnosed, previously untreated cHL patient sample. A comparison was provided by newly diagnosed, untreated classical Hodgkin lymphoma PBMCs. The clonotype was recovered from a human donor with classical Hodgkin lymphoma. This rearrangement joins TRBV2 to TRBJ2-3; a possible D gene is TRBD2 (6 bases). The sample was peripheral blood mononuclear cells (PBMCs). CDR3: CASREGSDTQYF. The CDR3 region has the DNA TGTGCCAGCAGGGAGGGTTCAGATACGCAGTATTTT.